This T cell receptor beta chain was captured by sequencing in a study of shared clonotypes between healthy human individuals. Germline CDR1 is SQVTM and CDR2 is ANQGSEA. The CDR3 sequence is 12 residues long. Using immunoSEQ multiplex PCR, the repertoire was profiled, and TCRdb retains in-frame clones only, with some absent. Of some 2.3 million clones listed, about 92% are singletons. This chain uses TRBV29-1 with TRBJ2-7; the D gene is possibly TRBD1 (6 bases). This TCR was sampled from a man in his late teens or twenties in good health. Some clones in this sample may be carry-over from other donors' samples. The sequencing input was naive CD4+ T cells from PBMCs. This sample's subset: CD45RA+ positively selected. CDR3 protein: CSASLGAYEQYF. The CDR3 coding sequence is TGCAGTGCTAGTTTGGGGGCTTACGAGCAGTACTTC.